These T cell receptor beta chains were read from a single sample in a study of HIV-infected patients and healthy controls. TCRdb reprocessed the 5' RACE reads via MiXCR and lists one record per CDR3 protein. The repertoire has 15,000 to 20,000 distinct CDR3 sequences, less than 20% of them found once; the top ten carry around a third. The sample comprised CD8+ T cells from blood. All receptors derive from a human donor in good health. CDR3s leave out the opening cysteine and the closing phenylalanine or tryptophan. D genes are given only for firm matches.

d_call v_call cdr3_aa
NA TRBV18 ASVVSGNTIY
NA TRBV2 ASSEVAVSGANVLT
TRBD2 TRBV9 ASSAGTSRESQETQY
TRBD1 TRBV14 ASSPYATGGYTEAF
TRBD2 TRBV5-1 ASSSSSGGGEQF
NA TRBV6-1 ASSVFRSDTLYLNTEAF
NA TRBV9 ASSATQGYNEQF
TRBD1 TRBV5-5 ASSPWTGGNQPQH
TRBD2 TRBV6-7 ASSNRLAGASSYEQY
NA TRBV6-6 ASSSVTQY